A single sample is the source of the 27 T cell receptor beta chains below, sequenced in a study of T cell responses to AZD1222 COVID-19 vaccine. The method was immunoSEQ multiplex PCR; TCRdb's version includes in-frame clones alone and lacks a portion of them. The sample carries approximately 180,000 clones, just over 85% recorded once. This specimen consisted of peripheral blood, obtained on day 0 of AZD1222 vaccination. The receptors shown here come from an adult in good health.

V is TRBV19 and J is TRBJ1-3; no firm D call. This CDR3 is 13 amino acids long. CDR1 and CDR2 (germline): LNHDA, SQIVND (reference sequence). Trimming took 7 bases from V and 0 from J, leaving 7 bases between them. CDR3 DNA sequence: TGTGCCAGTAATCCAGACTCTGGAAACACCATATATTTT. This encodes CASNPDSGNTIYF. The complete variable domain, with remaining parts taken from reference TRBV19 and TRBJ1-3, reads DGGITQSPKYLFRKEGQNVTLSCEQNLNHDAMYWYRQDPGQGLRLIYYSQIVNDFQKGDIAEGYSVSREKKESFPLTVTSAQKNPTAFYLCASNPDSGNTIYFGEGSWLTVV.

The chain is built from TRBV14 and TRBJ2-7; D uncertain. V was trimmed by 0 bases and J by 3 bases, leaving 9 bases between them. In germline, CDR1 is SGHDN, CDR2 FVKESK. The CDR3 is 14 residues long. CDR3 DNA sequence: TGTGCCAGCAGCCAAGATGAGAAGTACTACGAGCAGTACTTC. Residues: CASSQDEKYYEQYF.

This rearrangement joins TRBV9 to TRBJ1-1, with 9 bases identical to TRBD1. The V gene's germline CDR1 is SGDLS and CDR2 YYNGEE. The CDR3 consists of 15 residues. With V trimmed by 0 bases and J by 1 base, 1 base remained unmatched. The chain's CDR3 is CASSVGQGGNTEAFF. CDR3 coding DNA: TGTGCCAGCAGCGTAGGACAGGGGGGGAACACTGAAGCTTTCTTT.

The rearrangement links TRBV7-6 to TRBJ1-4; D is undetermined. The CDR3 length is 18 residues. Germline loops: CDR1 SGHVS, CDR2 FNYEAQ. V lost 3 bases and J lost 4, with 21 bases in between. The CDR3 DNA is TGTGCCAGCAGCTTCCCCTTCGACTTGGCCGACGATAATGAAAAACTGTTTTTT. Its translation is CASSFPFDLADDNEKLFF. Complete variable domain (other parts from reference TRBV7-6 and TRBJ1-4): GAGVSQSPRYKVTKRGQDVALRCDPISGHVSLYWYRQALGQGPEFLTYFNYEAQQDKSGLPNDRFSAERPEGSISTLTIQRTEQRDSAMYRCASSFPFDLADDNEKLFFGSGTQLSVL.

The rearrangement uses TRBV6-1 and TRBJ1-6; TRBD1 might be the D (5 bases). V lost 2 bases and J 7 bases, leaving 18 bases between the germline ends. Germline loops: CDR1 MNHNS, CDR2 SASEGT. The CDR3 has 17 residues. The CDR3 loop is CASSEMASGSFNSPLHF. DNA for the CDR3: TGTGCCAGCAGTGAAATGGCGTCAGGGAGCTTCAATTCACCCCTCCACTTT.

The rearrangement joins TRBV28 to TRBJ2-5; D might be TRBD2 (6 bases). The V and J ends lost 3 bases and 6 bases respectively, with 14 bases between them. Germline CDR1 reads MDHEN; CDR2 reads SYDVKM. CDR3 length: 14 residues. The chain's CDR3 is CASSFRGTVKTQYF. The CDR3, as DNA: TGTGCCAGCAGTTTTCGGGGGACGGTAAAGACCCAGTACTTC.

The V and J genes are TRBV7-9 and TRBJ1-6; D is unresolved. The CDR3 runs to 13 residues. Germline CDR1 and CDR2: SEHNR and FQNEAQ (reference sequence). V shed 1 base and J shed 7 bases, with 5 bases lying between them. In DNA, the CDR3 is TGTGCCAGCAGCTTAGTTCGAAATTCACCCCTCCACTTT. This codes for CASSLVRNSPLHF.

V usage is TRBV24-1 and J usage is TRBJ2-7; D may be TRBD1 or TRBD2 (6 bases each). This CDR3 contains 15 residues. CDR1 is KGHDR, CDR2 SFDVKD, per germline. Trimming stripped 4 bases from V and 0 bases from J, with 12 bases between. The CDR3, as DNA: TGTGCCACCAGTGACACGGGGGCGAGCTCCTACGAGCAGTACTTC. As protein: CATSDTGASSYEQYF.

CDR3 loop: CAISESGAKNIQYF. CDR3 DNA sequence: TGTGCCATCAGTGAGTCAGGAGCCAAAAACATTCAGTACTTC. The chain carries TRBV10-3 and TRBJ2-4, with D uncertain. Germline V lookup: CDR1 ENHRY, CDR2 SYGVKD. This CDR3 comprises 14 residues. V was pared by 0 bases and J by 0 bases, with 3 bases between.

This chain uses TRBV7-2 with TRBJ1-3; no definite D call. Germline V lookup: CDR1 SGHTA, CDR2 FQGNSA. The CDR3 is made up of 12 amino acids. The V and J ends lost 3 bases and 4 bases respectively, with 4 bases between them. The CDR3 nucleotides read TGTGCCAGCAGCTTTTTGGGAAACACCATATATTTT. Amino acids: CASSFLGNTIYF.

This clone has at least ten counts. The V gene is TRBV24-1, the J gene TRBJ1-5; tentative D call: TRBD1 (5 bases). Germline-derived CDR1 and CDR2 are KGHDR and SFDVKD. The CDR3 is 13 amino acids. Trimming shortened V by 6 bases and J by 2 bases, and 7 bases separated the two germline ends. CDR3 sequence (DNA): TGTGCCACCAGTAGGGGTGGCAATCAGCCCCAGCATTTT. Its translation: CATSRGGNQPQHF.

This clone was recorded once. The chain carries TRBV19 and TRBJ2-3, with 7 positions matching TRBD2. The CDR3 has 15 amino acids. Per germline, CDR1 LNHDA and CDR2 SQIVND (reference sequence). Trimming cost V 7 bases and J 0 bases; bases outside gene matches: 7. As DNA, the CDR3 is TGTGCCAGTAATCCAGCGGGGTTAAGCACAGATACGCAGTATTTT. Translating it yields CASNPAGLSTDTQYF.

CDR3 in DNA: TGTGCCTGGTCCCCCTGGGCGCAAGGGAATTCACCCCTCCACTTT. This gives the protein CAWSPWAQGNSPLHF. The chain employs TRBV30 and TRBJ1-6; D call uncertain. Trimming cost V 5 bases and J 7 bases, with 18 bases left between them. The V gene's germline CDR1 is GTSNPN and CDR2 SVGIG (reference sequence). The length of the CDR3 is 15 residues.

The DNA for the CDR3 is TGTGCCTGGAGTACAGCCCTTCTCACAGATACGCAGTATTTT. Translation: CAWSTALLTDTQYF. V gene TRBV30 combines with J gene TRBJ2-3, with D unresolved. Germline CDR1 reads GTSNPN; CDR2 reads SVGIG (reference sequence). The CDR3 is 14 amino acids. V was cut by 2 bases and J by 2 bases, with 11 bases left in between.

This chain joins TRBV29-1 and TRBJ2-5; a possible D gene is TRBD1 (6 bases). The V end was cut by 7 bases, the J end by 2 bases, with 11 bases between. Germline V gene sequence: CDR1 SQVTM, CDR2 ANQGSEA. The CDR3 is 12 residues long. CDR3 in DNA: TGCAGCGCTGGACAGAATCAAGAGACCCAGTACTTC. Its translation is CSAGQNQETQYF.

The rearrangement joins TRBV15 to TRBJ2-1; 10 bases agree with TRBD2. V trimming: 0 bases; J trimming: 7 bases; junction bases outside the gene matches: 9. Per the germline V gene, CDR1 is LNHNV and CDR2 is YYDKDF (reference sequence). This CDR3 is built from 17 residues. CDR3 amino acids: CATSREWGSGGRNEQFF. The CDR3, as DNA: TGTGCCACCAGCAGAGAGTGGGGTAGCGGGGGGCGTAATGAGCAGTTCTTC.

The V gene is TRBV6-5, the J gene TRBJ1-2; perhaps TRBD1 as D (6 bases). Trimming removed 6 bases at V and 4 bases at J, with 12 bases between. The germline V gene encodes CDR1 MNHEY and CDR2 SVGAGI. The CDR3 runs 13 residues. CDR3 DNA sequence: TGTGCCAGCAGGGACAGAATACGCTATGGCTACACCTTC. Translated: CASRDRIRYGYTF.

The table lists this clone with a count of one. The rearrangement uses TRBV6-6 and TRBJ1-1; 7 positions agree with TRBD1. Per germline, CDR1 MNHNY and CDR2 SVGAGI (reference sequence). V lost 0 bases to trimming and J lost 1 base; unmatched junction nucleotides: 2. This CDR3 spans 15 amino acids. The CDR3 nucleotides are TGTGCCAGCAGTTACTCGCGGGACAGGAACACTGAAGCTTTCTTT. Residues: CASSYSRDRNTEAFF.

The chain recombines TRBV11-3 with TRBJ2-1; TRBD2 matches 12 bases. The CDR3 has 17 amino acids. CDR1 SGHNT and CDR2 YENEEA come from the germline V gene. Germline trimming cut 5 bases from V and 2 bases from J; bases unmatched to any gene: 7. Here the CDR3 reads CASSPGLAGTTYNEQFF. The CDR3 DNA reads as TGTGCCAGCAGCCCCGGACTAGCGGGGACCACCTACAATGAGCAGTTCTTC. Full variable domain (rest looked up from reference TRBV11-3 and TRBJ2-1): EAGVVQSPRYKIIEKKQPVAFWCNPISGHNTLYWYLQNLGQGPELLIRYENEEAVDDSQLPKDRFSAERLKGVDSTLKIQPAELGDSAVYLCASSPGLAGTTYNEQFFGPGTRLTVL.

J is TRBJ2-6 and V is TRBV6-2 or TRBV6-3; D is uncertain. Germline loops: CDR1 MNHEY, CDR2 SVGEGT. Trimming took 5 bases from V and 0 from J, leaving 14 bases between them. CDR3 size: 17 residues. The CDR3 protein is CASSQVYPASGANVLTF. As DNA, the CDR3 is TGTGCCAGCAGTCAGGTGTACCCTGCCTCTGGGGCCAACGTCCTGACTTTC.

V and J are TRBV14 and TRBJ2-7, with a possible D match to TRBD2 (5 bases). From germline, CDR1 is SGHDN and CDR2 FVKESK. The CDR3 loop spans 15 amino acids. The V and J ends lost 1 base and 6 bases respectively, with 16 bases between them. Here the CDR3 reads CASSQGLGDGGEQYF. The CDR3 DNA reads TGTGCCAGCAGCCAAGGTTTGGGAGACGGCGGCGAGCAGTACTTC.

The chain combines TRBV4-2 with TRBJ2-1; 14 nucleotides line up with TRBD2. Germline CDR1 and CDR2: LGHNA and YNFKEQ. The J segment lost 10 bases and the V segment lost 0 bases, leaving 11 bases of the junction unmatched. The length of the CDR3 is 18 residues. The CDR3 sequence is CASSQEPRTSGGLGEQFF. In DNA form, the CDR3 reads TGTGCCAGCAGCCAAGAACCTCGGACTAGCGGGGGGCTAGGGGAGCAGTTCTTC.

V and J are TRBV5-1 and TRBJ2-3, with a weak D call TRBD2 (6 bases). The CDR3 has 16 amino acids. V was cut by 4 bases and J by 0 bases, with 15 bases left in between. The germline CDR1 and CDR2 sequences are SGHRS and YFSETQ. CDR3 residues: CASSPHWAGSTDTQYF. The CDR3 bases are TGCGCCAGCAGCCCTCATTGGGCGGGGAGCACAGATACGCAGTATTTT.

This CDR3 is CASSGDRGSNQPQHF. In DNA form, the CDR3 reads TGTGCCAGCAGTGGTGATAGGGGAAGCAATCAGCCCCAGCATTTT. The V gene is TRBV2, the J gene TRBJ1-5; weak D call: TRBD1 (5 bases). The germline gives CDR1 SNHLY, CDR2 FYNNEI. V lost 4 bases, J lost 1 base, and 11 bases lay in between. The CDR3 is made up of 15 amino acids.

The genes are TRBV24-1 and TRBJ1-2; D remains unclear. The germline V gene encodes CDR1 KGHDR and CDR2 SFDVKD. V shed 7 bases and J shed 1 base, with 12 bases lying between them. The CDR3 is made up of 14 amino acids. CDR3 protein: CATSPDGNNYGYTF. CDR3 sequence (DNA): TGTGCCACCAGCCCTGACGGAAATAACTATGGCTACACCTTC.

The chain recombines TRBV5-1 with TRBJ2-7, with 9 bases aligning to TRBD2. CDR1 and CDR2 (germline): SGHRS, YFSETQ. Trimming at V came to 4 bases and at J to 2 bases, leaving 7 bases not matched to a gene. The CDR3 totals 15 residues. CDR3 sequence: CASSPLAGPAYEQYF. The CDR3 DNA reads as TGCGCCAGCAGCCCCCTAGCGGGGCCCGCCTACGAGCAGTACTTC.

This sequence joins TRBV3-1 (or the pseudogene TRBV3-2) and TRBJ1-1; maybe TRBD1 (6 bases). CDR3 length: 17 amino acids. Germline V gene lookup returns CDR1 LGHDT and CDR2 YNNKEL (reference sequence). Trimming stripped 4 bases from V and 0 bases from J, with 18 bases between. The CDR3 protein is CASSPYRALSMNTEAFF. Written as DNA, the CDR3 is TGTGCCAGCAGCCCCTACAGGGCCTTGTCCATGAACACTGAAGCTTTCTTT.